One TCR beta chain is described in this entry. What it binds is unknown. The data originate from a study of cytotoxic CD8 clonotypes in ibrutinib-treated CLL. As for the study in general: The study included around twelve relapsed/refractory and under 16 treatment-naive patients; roughly 17 had IGHV unmutated disease. Mean yields were about 260,000 productive templates and some 90,000 productive rearrangements per sample.

Data came from immunoSEQ multiplex PCR; TCRdb stores just in-frame clones and leaves some out. In the table there are over 250,000 clones, around 76% of which are singletons. The V gene end was trimmed by 5 bases and the J gene end by 7 bases; junction bases not matched to a gene: 12. The germline V gene has CDR1 SGHTA and CDR2 FQGTGA. The CDR3 sequence is 16 residues long. Points from the study as a whole: Sustained-remission and progressing patients had different sampling times. Clonality increased at ibrutinib response and stayed stable in sustained remission. At progression, however, it fell back toward baseline.

The material sequenced was PBMCs, taken at disease progression, from a patient treated with ibrutinib. The chain employs TRBV7-3 and TRBJ1-2, with 11 bases that match TRBD1. The clonotype was recovered from a human donor with chronic lymphocytic leukemia. The CDR3, as DNA: TGTGCCAGCAGCCACGGGACAGGGGGGCCCCAAGGTGGCTACACCTTC. Protein sequence: CASSHGTGGPQGGYTF.